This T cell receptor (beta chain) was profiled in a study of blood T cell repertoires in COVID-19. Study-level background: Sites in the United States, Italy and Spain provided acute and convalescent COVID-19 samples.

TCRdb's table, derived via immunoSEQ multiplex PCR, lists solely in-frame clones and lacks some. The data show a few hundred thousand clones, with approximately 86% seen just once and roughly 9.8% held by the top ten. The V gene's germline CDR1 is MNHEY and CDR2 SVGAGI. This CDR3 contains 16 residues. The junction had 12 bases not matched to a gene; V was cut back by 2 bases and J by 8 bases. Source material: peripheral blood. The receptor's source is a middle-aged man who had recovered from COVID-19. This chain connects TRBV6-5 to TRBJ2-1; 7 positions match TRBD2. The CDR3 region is CASSYGGGRVYDEQFF. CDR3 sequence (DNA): TGTGCCAGCAGTTACGGAGGAGGGAGGGTGTACGATGAGCAGTTCTTC.